The entry that follows covers one T cell receptor (beta chain) sequence. Which antigen it targets is not known. No much larger clone is present one base from it, and per-base qualities are unavailable. To sequence the TCRbeta CDR3 region, genomic DNA was isolated from the sorted cells. The immunoSEQ Assay was used to sequence the TCRbeta CDR3 regions. TCRdb carries this immuneACCESS record with in-frame sequences only. Its versions omit some clonotypes, under half of them owing to an unresolved V gene in the studies checked, with the rest unexplained. This sample comprises tens of thousands of clones, 84% of them detected only once. Of the sample, roughly 0.79% falls within the top ten clones. The sample originates from a study of OX40 agonist ivuxolimab in advanced cancers. Broadly, across the study: Ivuxolimab was a fully human IgG2 agonistic monoclonal antibody targeting the costimulatory receptor OX40 (CD134). Intravenous ivuxolimab was administered to patients every 2 weeks at six dose levels: 0.01, 0.1, 0.3, 1.5, 3 and 10 mg/kg. The monotherapy dose-escalation portion (N of about 50 patients) of the phase I ivuxolimab trial is reported in the paper. Of the roughly 50 dose-escalation patients, hepatocellular carcinoma was present in about 20, melanoma in roughly 15, renal cell carcinoma in 9 and head and neck cancer in 9. The point of sequencing TCRbeta in the periphery was to test whether ivuxolimab changed TCR sequence diversity and drove clonal T-cell expansion. In the dose-escalation cohort, approximately 82% of patients were male, and the mean age was approximately 64 years, with a range of about 23 to 85. Prior anti-PD-1, anti-PD-L1 or anti-CTLA-4 therapy was permitted, and checkpoint inhibitors had been received by 30% to 40% of dose-escalation patients. Three dose-escalation patients achieved partial responses, one with hepatocellular carcinoma and two with cutaneous melanoma.

CDR1 MNHEY and CDR2 SMNVEV are derived from the germline V gene (reference sequence). From its cysteine to its phenylalanine, the CDR3 spans 18 amino acids. The kept DNA is CDR3 alone, 54 bases in frame from the first base. V is cut back by 2 bases and J by 6 bases, with 11 bases in the junction unmatched. Patients with autoimmune disease history or receiving systemic immunosuppression were excluded from the trial. Peripheral blood for TCR sequencing was collected from all dose cohorts at baseline, on cycle 4 day 1, and on cycle 7 day 1. The samples were drawn from a first-in-human, open-label, multicenter phase I dose-escalation trial of ivuxolimab. Adults with locally advanced or metastatic melanoma, renal cell carcinoma, hepatocellular carcinoma or head and neck squamous cell carcinoma were enrolled in the trial. Before TCR sequencing, CD4+ T cells and CD8+ T cells were sorted from peripheral blood as separate populations.

The investigation overall reported the following: At doses of 0.1 to 3.0 mg/kg, clonal expansion of both CD4+ and CD8+ blood T cells was observed from baseline to week 6. Antigen specificity was not determined for the clonally expanded peripheral T cells. Low levels of normalized T-cell clonal expansion were also shown by some nonresponding patients. In the 0.1-3.0 mg/kg groups, partial responders were among the patients with the lowest normalized peripheral clonal expansion, particularly in CD8+ T cells. After ivuxolimab, CD8+ T cells had more expanded clones than CD4+ T cells on average.

The clonotype comes from an adult with an advanced solid tumor such as melanoma, head and neck, liver or kidney cancer. This chain is built from TRBV27 and TRBJ2-1; TRBD2 agrees with 12 junctional bases. Material: CD4+ or CD8+ T cells sorted from blood, obtained in a trial of the OX40 agonist ivuxolimab. Read as DNA, the sequence is TGTGCCAGCAGTTTACTAAGGATCCTAGCGGGGGGGCCCAATGAGCAGTTCTTC. This gives the protein CASSLLRILAGGPNEQFF.